The present entry profiles one T cell receptor beta chain with its context. This entry is derived from a study of OX40 agonist ivuxolimab in advanced cancers. Repertoires were generated with immunoSEQ multiplex PCR, while TCRdb's copy carries only in-frame clones and drops some. The sample records 55,000 to 75,000 clones, roughly nine tenths being singletons. Trimming removed 3 bases from V and 8 bases from J, with 13 bases in between. Germline-derived CDR1 and CDR2 are MDHEN and SYDVKM. This CDR3 region has 14 residues. The material sequenced was CD4+ or CD8+ T cells sorted from blood, taken in a trial of the OX40 agonist ivuxolimab. This TCR was sampled from an adult with an advanced solid tumor such as melanoma, head and neck, liver or kidney cancer. The V and J genes are TRBV28 and TRBJ1-4; D is ambiguous. This CDR3 reads CASSLGQPGEKLFF. CDR3 nucleotide sequence: TGTGCCAGCAGTTTGGGTCAGCCGGGCGAAAAACTGTTTTTT.